Shown below are 11 T cell receptor beta chains from a single sample sequenced in a study of blood T cell repertoires in COVID-19 (dated by TCRdb to about 2020). The library was prepared using the immunoSEQ multiplex PCR assay. The table was pulled from immuneACCESS by TCRdb, which kept in-frame rearrangements only. Such tables lose some clones; where checked, under half of the loss comes from unresolved V genes, and the rest has no known cause. The sample table records about 140,000 clones; about four fifths of these occur just once. Around 3.7% of the sample is held by the ten biggest clonotypes. Sequenced: peripheral blood. These receptors were taken from a man aged 70 or older who had recovered from COVID-19.

The gene calls are TRBV5-5 and TRBJ1-1; tentative D call: TRBD1 (5 bases). V was trimmed by 2 bases and J by 4 bases, leaving 24 bases between them. Per germline, CDR1 SGHKS and CDR2 YYEKEE (reference sequence). The CDR3 covers 18 residues. CDR3 in amino acids: CASSLRIWTVGGRTEAFF. DNA of the CDR3: TGTGCCAGCAGCTTACGTATTTGGACGGTGGGGGGACGCACTGAAGCTTTCTTT.

The chain combines TRBV4-1 with TRBJ2-5; weak D call: TRBD1 (7 bases). The germline V and J ends were trimmed by 3 bases and 5 bases, with 19 bases remaining between them. Germline V gives CDR1 MGHRA, CDR2 YSYEKL. The length of the CDR3 is 16 residues. The CDR3 protein is CASSHGGTAAGETQYF. The CDR3 DNA is TGCGCCAGCAGCCATGGAGGGACAGCGGCCGGGGAGACCCAGTACTTC.

The CDR3 is CAWRLQVNTEAFF. As DNA, the CDR3 is TGTGCCTGGAGGTTACAGGTGAACACTGAAGCTTTCTTT. The J gene is TRBJ1-1, the V gene TRBV30, with D possibly matching TRBD1 (5 bases). Trimming took off 3 bases at V and 0 bases at J, with 8 bases between the two ends. CDR3 length: 13 amino acids. CDR1 is GTSNPN and CDR2 is SVGIG in the germline V gene (reference sequence).

The V and J genes are TRBV7-2 and TRBJ1-2, with 8 nucleotides matching TRBD1. The V and J ends lost 3 bases and 8 bases, in that order; junction bases with no gene match: 5. CDR3 length equals 13 residues. Germline V CDR1 and CDR2: SGHTA, FQGNSA. The CDR3 loop is CASSLDRVGGYTF. CDR3 coding DNA: TGTGCCAGCAGCTTGGACAGGGTCGGAGGCTACACCTTC.

CDR3: CASSHDPGGEQYF. The CDR3 DNA follows: TGCGCCAGCAGCCATGATCCGGGGGGCGAGCAGTACTTC. The chain links TRBV4-3 to TRBJ2-7; 7 nucleotides match TRBD2. In germline, CDR1 is LGHNA, CDR2 YSLEER. V was clipped by 3 bases and J by 6 bases; unmatched bases: 5. The CDR3 is made up of 13 amino acids.

This clone was counted at least ten times. This chain joins TRBV5-1 and TRBJ2-7; 9 positions match TRBD1. V lost 7 bases, J lost 6 bases, and 11 bases stayed unmatched. CDR3 size: 14 residues. Per the germline V gene, CDR1 is SGHRS and CDR2 is YFSETQ. CDR3 DNA sequence: TGCGCCAGCGCCCCGGGACAGGGTTTAGGCGAGCAGTACTTC. Its protein product is CASAPGQGLGEQYF.

In its sample, this clone was seen a few times. Other DNA sequences in the same sample also yield this CDR3. V gene TRBV7-2 combines with J gene TRBJ2-5; D not certain. V was trimmed by 5 bases and J by 1 base, leaving 5 bases between them. Per the germline V gene, CDR1 is SGHTA and CDR2 is FQGNSA. The CDR3 has 12 amino acids. The CDR3 loop is CASSPFQETQYF. In DNA form, the CDR3 reads TGTGCCAGCAGCCCCTTCCAAGAGACCCAGTACTTC.

The chain employs TRBV11-2 and TRBJ2-7, with D perhaps TRBD1 (5 bases). V was shortened by 3 bases and J by 0 bases, with 9 bases between the two germline ends. The length of the CDR3 is 14 residues. CDR1 and CDR2 from the germline V gene are SGHAT and FQNNGV. This chain's CDR3 is CASSLTVFSYEQYF. CDR3 in DNA: TGTGCCAGCAGCTTGACAGTTTTCTCCTACGAGCAGTACTTC. Using reference TRBV11-2 and TRBJ2-7 for the parts outside the CDR3, the full variable domain is EAGVAQSPRYKIIEKRQSVAFWCNPISGHATLYWYQQILGQGPKLLIQFQNNGVVDDSQLPKDRFSAERLKGVDSTLKIQPAKLEDSAVYLCASSLTVFSYEQYFGPGTRLTVT.

This rearrangement joins TRBV30 to TRBJ1-6; no clear D gene. Per germline, CDR1 GTSNPN and CDR2 SVGIG (reference sequence). The CDR3 is 14 amino acids. Trimming removed 0 bases from V and 9 bases from J, with 12 bases in between. The CDR3 coding sequence is TGTGCCTGGAGTGTACCTGGGCTTGGTTCACCCCTCCACTTT. Translated: CAWSVPGLGSPLHF.

The rearrangement uses TRBV19 and TRBJ1-2; D perhaps matches TRBD1 (6 bases). CDR3 length: 13 amino acids. With 8 bases removed from V and 0 bases from J, the gap between germline ends came to 10 bases. Germline V CDR1 and CDR2: LNHDA, SQIVND (reference sequence). Here the CDR3 DNA reads TGTGCCAGTGGGACACTTTCTAACTATGGCTACACCTTC. Translating it yields CASGTLSNYGYTF.

This clone was detected only a few times. The CDR3 region has the DNA TGTGCCAGCAGTTATACCGGGACTAGCGGGAGGGTCCTCACCTACGAGCAGTACTTC. Encoded protein: CASSYTGTSGRVLTYEQYF. The chain joins TRBV6-2 or TRBV6-3 to TRBJ2-7; TRBD2 aligns across 16 bases. The CDR3 totals 19 residues. V shed 3 bases and J 2 bases; nucleotides not matched to a gene: 10. Looked up from germline, CDR1 is MNHEY and CDR2 is SVGEGT.